This T cell receptor (beta chain) derives from a study of cytomegalovirus exposure and HLA in healthy donors (dated by TCRdb to the late 2010s). Some background on the complete study: An earlier analysis of about 530 of the donors reported about 300 Gb of sequence data and some 110 million unique TCR beta sequences obtained from about 179 million T cells. An early release covering 500 to 750 HLA-typed donors comprised approximately 300 gigabases of sequencing data and around 80 million unique TCR sequences. Of the roughly 400 genotyped donors, roughly 80% fell in the genetic ancestry cluster associated with self-reported Caucasian donors. The study was designed to test whether signatures of past pathogen exposure could be identified by cataloging public T cell receptors. The T cell repertoires of under 750 subjects were profiled by immunosequencing and related to cytomegalovirus serostatus. A separate validation cohort of 90 to 150 different subjects was used in addition to the roughly 700-subject first cohort. To predict cytomegalovirus infection status, the study combined high-throughput TCR immunosequencing, statistical association of individual TCRs with disease status, and machine learning. In a later analysis, previously published TCR beta repertoires from about 640 donors were re-analyzed and high-resolution HLA genotyping was added so that TCR occurrence patterns could be studied. Rather than drawing on any new phenotypic data, the later analysis identified candidate immune exposures from TCR beta sequences and the way those sequences occurred across donors. In an earlier analysis of about 590 of the donors, high-throughput TCR beta sequencing was used to judge whether each TCR beta V gene segment behaved as functional or pseudogenic. Donor age, sex, ethnicity and CMV serostatus were compiled together with the repertoire data. A later genetic analysis took genome-wide SNP genotypes for about three fifths of the roughly 670 donors and used that subset as a discovery cohort. Every repertoire in the discovery cohort had been generated on one and the same sequencing platform. Class I and class II HLA loci were covered by the typing at four-digit resolution. Typing coverage differed by locus: A, B, C, DRB1 and DQB1 were typed in roughly 620-630 donors, DQA1 in approximately 520, DPA1 in 600 to 610, and DPB1 in approximately 450. Several DR-DQ haplotypes were handled as single units for association and clustering, since linkage in the cohort was strong. On average, around 240,000 unique TCR beta nucleotide sequences were sequenced per donor among about 400 genotyped donors of the cohort, with 15% to 20% of those sequences being non-productive.

V is trimmed back by 3 bases and J by 1 base, and the junction contains 3 bases that no gene match accounts for. Including cysteine and phenylalanine, the CDR3 has 14 amino acids. Here the CDR3 DNA is all that survives: 42 bases in frame from base 1. Per the germline V gene, SGHRS is the CDR1 and YFSETQ is the CDR2. The library was built by means of the immunoSEQ multiplex PCR assay. A mixture of 60 forward primers for TCR Vbeta segments and 13 reverse primers for TCR Jbeta segments was used in the multiplex PCR. The CDR3 region of rearranged TCR beta genes was amplified from genomic DNA with a multiplex PCR assay. The amplified TCR beta libraries were sequenced on the Illumina HiSeq System as 87-base-pair reads. As for how the authors treated the data: A later analysis tallied 75 million to 85 million unique TCR beta chains across the 640 or so repertoires, and about 12 million of those chains were shared by two or more donors. A nearest-neighbor algorithm error-corrected the raw reads and collapsed the reads into unique sequences, merging closely related sequences to remove PCR and sequencing errors. Alignment of CDR3 sequences to IMGT reference sequences was used to assign V, D and J gene segments. Each retained sequence needed at least a six-nucleotide match to both a V gene segment and a J gene segment. Rearrangements were classified as productive when the CDR3 lacked stop codons and remained in frame with V and J, and all other rearrangements were classified as non-productive. Following IMGT convention, CDR3 was defined as the stretch from the second conserved V-encoded cysteine to the conserved J-encoded phenylalanine. The earlier analysis of some 600 of the donors excluded sequences that lacked an unambiguous match to a single V gene segment. In an earlier analysis of around 590 of the donors, a V segment was called functional when productive rearrangements were above 56.7%, and segregating when the standard deviation between donors exceeded 5%. To diagnose cytomegalovirus status from the catalog of TCR beta chain sequences, a statistical classification framework was built. V and J gene assignment, in a later analysis, came from comparing TCR nucleotide sequences with IMGT/GENE-DB human TR gene sequences. Using the TCRdist pipeline, a later analysis assigned CDR3 sequences along with most-parsimonious VDJ recombination scenarios. A later analysis defined each TCR beta chain by its CDR3 amino acid sequence plus V-gene family, and excluded reads lacking a unique V-gene family. A later analysis removed 592 highly shared, low-generation-probability nucleotide sequences to deal with suspected cross-contamination and a sequencing artifact. For each public chain, a later analysis derived a clonal expansion index from normalized ranks of inferred template counts within each repertoire. In a later analysis, generation probabilities were computed using a VDJ recombination model fitted to out-of-frame rearrangements, and the results were checked against IGoR. In a later analysis, hypergeometric tests were used to score TCR-TCR, TCR-HLA and TCR-CMV co-occurrence, with a repertoire-size bias correction applied to TCR pairs. In a later analysis, false discovery rates were estimated by permuting HLA or CMV assignments 20 times. In a later analysis, co-occurring TCRs were grouped with DBSCAN, and TCRdist sequence similarity was added when clustering was performed within HLA-allele-positive subsets. Repertoires with fewer than 30,000 or more than 120,000 public chains were left out of co-occurrence clustering, as were about 5 repertoires with anomalous nucleotide sharing. TCRdb holds this immuneACCESS table with in-frame rearrangements only. Some clones are missing; in checked studies, unresolved V genes explain under half, and the rest has no known cause. V and J calls and clone size follow that table, whereas D and trimming were derived from the DNA. This sample has approximately 190,000 clones in its table, and around 80% of those were observed once. The top ten constitute 1.5% to 2% of the sample.

Findings and caveats that apply to the study as a whole: The sequencing pipeline was judged likely to have produced a cluster of highly shared sequence variants as a technical artifact. In a later analysis, HLA-associated TCR beta chains showed more clonal expansion and lower generation probabilities than non-associated chains that were equally common. The only immune exposure information available for the cohort was CMV serostatus. The 87-base-pair reads could not distinguish some IMGT-functional V segments, including TRBV6-2 and TRBV6-3, so those segments were excluded. The presence/absence analyses assumed that sequencing depth was roughly uniform across donors, and that assumption may not be true. In a later analysis, the rate of TCR association differed among HLA loci, with DRB1 alleles having the most associated TCRs and HLA-C alleles having the fewest. In a later analysis, 16,951 TCR beta sequences were associated with specific HLA alleles at a false discovery rate of 0.05. According to the authors, the approach could potentially be generalized to other disease states and immunological phenotypes. In vitro tests confirmed that a few of the cytomegalovirus-associated TCR beta chains recognize cytomegalovirus antigens. In a later genetic analysis, a missense DCLRE1C variant was associated with V-gene and J-gene trimming of TCR beta chains, and the association was replicated in an independent cohort. According to a later genetic analysis, donors in an Asian-associated ancestry cluster had fewer N-insertions in productive TCRs than the roughly 700-donor mean. Because counts were too low, about 15 rarely observed V segments, including chromosome 9 orphons, were left out of the earlier analysis of 500 to 750 of the donors. Because some donors lacked HLA typing at each locus, the association tests relied only on the typed subset. A later analysis reported that several top co-occurrence clusters appeared linked to parvovirus B19, influenza, CMV and Epstein-Barr virus. Correlated functional status among segregating V segments might be attributable to linkage disequilibrium, but an unknown experimental factor could not be ruled out. In an earlier analysis of 587 of the donors, most TCR beta V segments appeared in productive rearrangements about 87% or about 30% of the time, broadly matching IMGT annotations. A later analysis found that most CMV-associated TCR beta chains appeared HLA-restricted, with HLA associations seemingly driven largely by CMV exposure. In the study, about 150 TCR beta chains were listed as associated with cytomegalovirus. Most TCR sequences were observed very rarely across donors, whereas some public TCRs were present in many individuals. Strong co-occurrence of HLA alleles, especially DR and DQ, made assigning TCR associations to individual alleles difficult. In this cohort, only TCR beta chains were sequenced, and detectable features were limited by the absence of alpha or paired-chain data. A further reported finding was that TCR beta sequences accurately predicted the HLA-A and HLA-B alleles for most subjects in the first cohort. The classifier was reported to diagnose cytomegalovirus status with high specificity and sensitivity in both the original cohort and the validation cohort.

About this clone itself: Its antigen target is currently unknown. There are no base qualities to consult, and no much larger clone falls within one base.

The cohort consisted of 666 healthy bone marrow donors. At the time of sampling, every cohort member was nominally healthy, though immune exposures that went unrecorded were likely present. The donor was CMV seropositive and was included in the group of 250 to 300 seropositive cohort members. A peripheral blood sample was collected from each donor, and TCR beta sequencing was performed on peripheral blood mononuclear cells. The Qiagen DNeasy Blood Extraction Kit was used to extract genomic DNA from the blood cell samples. The TCR sequence derives from a man aged 40-55 years in good health and CMV-seropositive. What was sequenced was PBMCs. The sequence joins TRBV5-1 to TRBJ1-1, with 7 bases aligning to TRBD1. The sequenced DNA: TGCGCCAGCAGCTCGGGACAGCCGAACACTGAAGCTTTCTTT. The encoded protein is CASSSGQPNTEAFF.